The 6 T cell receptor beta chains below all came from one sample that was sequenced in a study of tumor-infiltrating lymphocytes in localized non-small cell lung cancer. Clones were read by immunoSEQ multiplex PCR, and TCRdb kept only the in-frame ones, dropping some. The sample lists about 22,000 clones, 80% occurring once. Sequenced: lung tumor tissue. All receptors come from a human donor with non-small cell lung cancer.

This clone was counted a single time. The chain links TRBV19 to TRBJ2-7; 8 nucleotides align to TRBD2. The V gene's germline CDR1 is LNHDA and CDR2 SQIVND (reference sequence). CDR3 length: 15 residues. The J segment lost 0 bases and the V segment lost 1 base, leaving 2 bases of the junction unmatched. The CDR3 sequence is CASSIASGYSYEQYF. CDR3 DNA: TGTGCCAGTAGTATAGCTAGCGGGTACTCCTACGAGCAGTACTTC.

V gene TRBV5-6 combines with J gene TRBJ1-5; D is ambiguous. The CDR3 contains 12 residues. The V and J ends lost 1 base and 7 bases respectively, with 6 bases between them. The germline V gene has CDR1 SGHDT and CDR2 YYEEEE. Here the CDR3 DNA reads TGTGCCAGCAGCTTGTCGGGGCAGCCCCAGCATTTT. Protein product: CASSLSGQPQHF.

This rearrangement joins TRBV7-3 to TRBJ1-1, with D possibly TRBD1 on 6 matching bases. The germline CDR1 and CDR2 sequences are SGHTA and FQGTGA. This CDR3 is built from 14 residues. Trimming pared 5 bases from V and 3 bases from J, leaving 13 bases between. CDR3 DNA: TGTGCCAGCAGCGCCACAGGGAGAGACACTGAAGCTTTCTTT. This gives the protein CASSATGRDTEAFF.

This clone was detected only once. The CDR3 nucleotides are TGTGCCATCAGTGTCTCAAATGGTAGCGGGAGTACAGTCTCCGGCGAGCAGTACTTC. Its translation is CAISVSNGSGSTVSGEQYF. The chain joins TRBV10-3 to TRBJ2-5, with 9 positions matching TRBD2. The DNA end is a closer match to TRBJ2-7, so the J assignment may be wrong. Germline CDR1 and CDR2: ENHRY and SYGVKD. CDR3 length equals 19 residues.

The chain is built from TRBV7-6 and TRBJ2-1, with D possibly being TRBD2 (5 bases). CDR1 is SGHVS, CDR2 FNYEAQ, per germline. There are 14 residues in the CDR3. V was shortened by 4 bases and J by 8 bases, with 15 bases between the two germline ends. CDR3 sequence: CASSSGLLTDEQFF. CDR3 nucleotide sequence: TGTGCCAGCAGCTCCGGACTTCTCACGGATGAGCAGTTCTTC.

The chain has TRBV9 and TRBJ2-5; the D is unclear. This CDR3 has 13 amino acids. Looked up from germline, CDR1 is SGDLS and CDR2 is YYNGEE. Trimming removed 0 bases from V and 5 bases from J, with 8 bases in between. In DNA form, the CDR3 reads TGTGCCAGCAGCGTAGGGCTAGGGGAGACCCAGTACTTC. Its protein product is CASSVGLGETQYF.